These 2 T cell receptor beta chains originate from one sample sequenced in a study of T cells in Graves' hyperthyroidism and ophthalmopathy. Amplified regions were TCR beta CDR3 sequences from RNA transcripts. The TCR CDR3 first-round RT-PCR relied on the HTBI primer set. TCRdb independently ran MiXCR on the multiplex PCR reads; one entry per CDR3 protein. The sample lists hundreds of thousands of distinct CDR3 sequences; 16% were seen once. Sequences were obtained from blood. The source of these receptors is a woman between 40 and 50 years old with Graves' ophthalmopathy.

The chain recombines TRBV5-1 with TRBJ2-5; TRBD1 matches at 7 bases. The V and J ends lost 4 bases and 4 bases, in that order; junction bases with no gene match: 13. The CDR3 consists of 16 residues. CDR1 and CDR2 (germline): SGHRS, YFSETQ. The DNA of the CDR3 is TGCGCCAGCAGCCAGGGAACAGGGGTAGGGCGAGAGACCCAGTACTTC. Amino acids: CASSQGTGVGRETQYF. Full variable domain (rest looked up from reference TRBV5-1 and TRBJ2-5): KAGVTQTPRYLIKTRGQQVTLSCSPISGHRSVSWYQQTPGQGLQFLFEYFSETQRNKGNFPGRFSGRQFSNSRSEMNVSTLELGDSALYLCASSQGTGVGRETQYFGPGTRLLVL.

This chain connects TRBV20-1 to TRBJ1-2; D gene uncertain. Trimming removed 5 bases at V and 7 bases at J, with 20 bases between. The germline CDR1 and CDR2 sequences are DFQATT and SNEGSKA (reference sequence). The CDR3 loop spans 14 amino acids. As DNA, the CDR3 is TGCAGTGCTTCACCGGAGATTCACTATGGTGGCTACACCTTC. It specifies CSASPEIHYGGYTF.